This entry concerns a single TCR beta chain. These data originate in a study of shared clonotypes between healthy human individuals. Overall study: The study enrolled two women and a few men aged 18 to 49. Used for every donor were three CD4 naive, three CD4 memory, two CD8 naive and one CD8 memory plate.

Partitioning of CD4+ cells yielded a CD45RA+ naive subset and a CD45RA-negative memory subset. From germline, CDR1 is SGHTA and CDR2 FQGNSA. There are 15 residues in the CDR3. V trimming: 6 bases; J trimming: 2 bases; junction bases outside the gene matches: 4. Clones were read by immunoSEQ multiplex PCR, and TCRdb kept only the in-frame ones, dropping some. The repertoire holds roughly 2.4 million clones, about 94% seen once, with around 0.13% in the top ten. This sequence originates from a man in his late teens or twenties in good health. The sample consisted of naive CD4+ T cells sorted from blood. Subset defined: CD45RA+ positively selected. The J gene is TRBJ2-6, the V gene TRBV7-2; TRBD1 agrees at 7 bases. CDR3 sequence reads: CASRPQGAGANVLTF. The CDR3, as DNA: TGTGCCAGCAGACCCCAGGGGGCTGGGGCCAACGTCCTGACTTTC.